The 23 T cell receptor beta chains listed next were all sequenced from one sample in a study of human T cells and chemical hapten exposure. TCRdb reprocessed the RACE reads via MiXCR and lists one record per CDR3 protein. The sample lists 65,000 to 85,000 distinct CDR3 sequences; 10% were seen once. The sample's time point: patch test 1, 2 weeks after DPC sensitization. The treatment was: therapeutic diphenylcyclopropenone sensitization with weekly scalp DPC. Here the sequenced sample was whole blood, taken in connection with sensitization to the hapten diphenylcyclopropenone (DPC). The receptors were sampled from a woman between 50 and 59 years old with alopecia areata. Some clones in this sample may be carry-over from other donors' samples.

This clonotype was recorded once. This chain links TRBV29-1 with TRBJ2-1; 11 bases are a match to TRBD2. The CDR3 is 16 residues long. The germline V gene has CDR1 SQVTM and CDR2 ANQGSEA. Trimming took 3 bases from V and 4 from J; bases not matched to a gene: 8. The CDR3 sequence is CSVDHLASGRYNEQFF. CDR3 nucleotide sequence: TGCAGCGTTGACCACCTGGCTAGCGGGAGGTACAATGAGCAGTTCTTC.

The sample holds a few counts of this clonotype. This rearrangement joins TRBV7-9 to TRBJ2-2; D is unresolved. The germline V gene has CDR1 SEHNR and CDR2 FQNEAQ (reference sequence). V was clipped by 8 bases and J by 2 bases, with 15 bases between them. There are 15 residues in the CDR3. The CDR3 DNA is TGTGCCAGCTCCCCCTCGGAAGTAAACACCGGGGAGCTGTTTTTT. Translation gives CASSPSEVNTGELFF.

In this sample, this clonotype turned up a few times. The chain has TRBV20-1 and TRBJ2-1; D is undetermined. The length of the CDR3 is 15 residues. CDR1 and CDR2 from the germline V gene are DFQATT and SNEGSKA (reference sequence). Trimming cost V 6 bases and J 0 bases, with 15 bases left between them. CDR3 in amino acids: CSAGPALSSYNEQFF. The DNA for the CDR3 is TGCAGTGCAGGGCCAGCGCTAAGCTCCTACAATGAGCAGTTCTTC.

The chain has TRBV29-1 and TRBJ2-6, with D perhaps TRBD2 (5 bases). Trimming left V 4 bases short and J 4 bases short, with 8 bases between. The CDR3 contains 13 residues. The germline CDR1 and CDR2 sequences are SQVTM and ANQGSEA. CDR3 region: CSVGGVGANVLTF. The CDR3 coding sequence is TGCAGCGTTGGGGGAGTGGGGGCCAACGTCCTGACTTTC.

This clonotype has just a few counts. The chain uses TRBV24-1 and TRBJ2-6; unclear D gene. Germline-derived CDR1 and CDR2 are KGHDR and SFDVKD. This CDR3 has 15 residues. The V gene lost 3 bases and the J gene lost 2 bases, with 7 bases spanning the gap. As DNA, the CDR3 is TGTGCCACCAGTGATCGAACCCCTGGGGCCAACGTCCTGACTTTC. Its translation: CATSDRTPGANVLTF.

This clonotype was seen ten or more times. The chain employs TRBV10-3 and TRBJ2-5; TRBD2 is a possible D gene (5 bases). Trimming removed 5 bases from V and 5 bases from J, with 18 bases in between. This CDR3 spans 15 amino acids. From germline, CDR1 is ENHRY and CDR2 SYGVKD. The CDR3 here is CAISNGLARAETQYF. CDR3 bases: TGTGCCATCAGTAATGGACTGGCTCGCGCCGAGACCCAGTACTTC.

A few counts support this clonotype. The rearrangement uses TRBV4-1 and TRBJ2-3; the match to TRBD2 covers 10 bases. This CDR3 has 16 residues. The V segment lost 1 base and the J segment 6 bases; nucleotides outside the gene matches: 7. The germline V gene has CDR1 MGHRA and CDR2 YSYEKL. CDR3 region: CASSQGLAGVTDTQYF. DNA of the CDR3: TGCGCCAGCAGCCAAGGCCTAGCGGGAGTTACCGATACGCAGTATTTT.

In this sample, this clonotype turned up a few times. The CDR3 region has the DNA TGTGCCAGTAGTATGGGGGTGCTAGCGGGATTGAACAATGAGCAGTTCTTC. Its translation is CASSMGVLAGLNNEQFF. The gene calls are TRBV19 and TRBJ2-1; 9 nucleotides agree with TRBD2. The germline V gene has CDR1 LNHDA and CDR2 SQIVND (reference sequence). V was pared by 3 bases and J by 5 bases, with 11 bases of the junction left unmatched. The CDR3 runs 17 residues. The full variable domain, its missing parts supplied by reference TRBV19 and TRBJ2-1, is DGGITQSPKYLFRKEGQNVTLSCEQNLNHDAMYWYRQDPGQGLRLIYYSQIVNDFQKGDIAEGYSVSREKKESFPLTVTSAQKNPTAFYLCASSMGVLAGLNNEQFFGPGTRLTVL.

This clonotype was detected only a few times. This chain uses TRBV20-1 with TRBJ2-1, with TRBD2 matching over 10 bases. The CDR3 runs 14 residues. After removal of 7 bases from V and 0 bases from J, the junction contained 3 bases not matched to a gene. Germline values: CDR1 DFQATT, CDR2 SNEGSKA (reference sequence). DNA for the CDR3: TGCAGTGGGACTAGCGGAATCTCCTACAATGAGCAGTTCTTC. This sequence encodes CSGTSGISYNEQFF.

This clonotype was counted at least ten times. As DNA, the CDR3 is TGTGCCACCCGAAGGAGGCAAGAGACCCAGTACTTC. This sequence encodes CATRRRQETQYF. V usage is TRBV28 and J usage is TRBJ2-5; tentative D call: TRBD2 (5 bases). CDR1 MDHEN and CDR2 SYDVKM come from the germline V gene. The ends were cut back, 10 bases at V and 2 bases at J, with 11 bases in the middle. CDR3 length: 12 residues.

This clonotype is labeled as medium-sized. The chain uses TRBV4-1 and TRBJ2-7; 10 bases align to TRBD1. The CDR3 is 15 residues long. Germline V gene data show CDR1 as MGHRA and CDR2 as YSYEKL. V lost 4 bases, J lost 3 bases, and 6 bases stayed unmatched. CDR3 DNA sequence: TGCGCCAGCAGCCCTGGACAGGGGGGAGACTACGAGCAGTACTTC. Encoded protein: CASSPGQGGDYEQYF.

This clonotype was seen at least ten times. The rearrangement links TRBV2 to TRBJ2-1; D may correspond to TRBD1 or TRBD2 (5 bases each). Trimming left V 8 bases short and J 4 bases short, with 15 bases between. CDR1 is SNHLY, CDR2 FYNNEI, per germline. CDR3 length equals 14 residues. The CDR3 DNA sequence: TGTGCCAGCCGGAGGACATCGAGGTACAATGAGCAGTTCTTC. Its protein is CASRRTSRYNEQFF.

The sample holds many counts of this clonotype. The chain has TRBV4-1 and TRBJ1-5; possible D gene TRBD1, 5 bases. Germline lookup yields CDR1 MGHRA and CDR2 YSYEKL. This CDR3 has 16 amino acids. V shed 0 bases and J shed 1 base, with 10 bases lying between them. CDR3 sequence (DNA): TGCGCCAGCAGCCAAGATCGTGGGGGGAGCAATCAGCCCCAGCATTTT. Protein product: CASSQDRGGSNQPQHF.

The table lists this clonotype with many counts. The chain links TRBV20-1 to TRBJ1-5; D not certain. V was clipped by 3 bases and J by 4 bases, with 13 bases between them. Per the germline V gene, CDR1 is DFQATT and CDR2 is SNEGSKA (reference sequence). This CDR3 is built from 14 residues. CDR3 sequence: CSASAQLRNQPQHF. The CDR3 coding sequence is TGCAGTGCTAGCGCACAGCTCCGGAATCAGCCCCAGCATTTT.

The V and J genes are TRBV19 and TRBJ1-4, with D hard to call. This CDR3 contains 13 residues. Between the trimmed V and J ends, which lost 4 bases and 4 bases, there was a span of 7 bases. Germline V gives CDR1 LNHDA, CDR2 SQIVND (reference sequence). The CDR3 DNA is TGTGCCAGTAGTAAGGCGATTAATGAAAAACTGTTTTTT. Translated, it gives CASSKAINEKLFF. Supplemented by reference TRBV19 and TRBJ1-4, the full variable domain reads DGGITQSPKYLFRKEGQNVTLSCEQNLNHDAMYWYRQDPGQGLRLIYYSQIVNDFQKGDIAEGYSVSREKKESFPLTVTSAQKNPTAFYLCASSKAINEKLFFGSGTQLSVL.

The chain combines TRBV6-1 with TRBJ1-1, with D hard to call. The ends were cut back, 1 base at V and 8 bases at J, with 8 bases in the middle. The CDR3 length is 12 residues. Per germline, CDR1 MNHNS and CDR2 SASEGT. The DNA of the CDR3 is TGTGCCAGCAGTGAAGTGGGTCGGGAAGCTTTCTTT. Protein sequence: CASSEVGREAFF.

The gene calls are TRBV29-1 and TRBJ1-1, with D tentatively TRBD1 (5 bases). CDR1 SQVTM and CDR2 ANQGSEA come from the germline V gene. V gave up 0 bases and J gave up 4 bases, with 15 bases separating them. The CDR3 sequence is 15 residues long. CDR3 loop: CSVEDARGWSTEAFF. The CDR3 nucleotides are TGCAGCGTTGAAGATGCTCGGGGGTGGAGCACTGAAGCTTTCTTT.

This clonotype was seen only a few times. CDR3 bases: TGTGCCAGCAGCGTAGCTCCAGACCTCCAAGAGACCCAGTACTTC. This translates into CASSVAPDLQETQYF. The genes are TRBV9 and TRBJ2-5; D remains ambiguous. CDR1 SGDLS and CDR2 YYNGEE come from the germline V gene. The V gene lost 0 bases and the J gene lost 1 base, with 10 bases spanning the gap. This CDR3 comprises 15 residues. The full variable domain, its missing parts supplied by reference TRBV9 and TRBJ2-5, is DSGVTQTPKHLITATGQRVTLRCSPRSGDLSVYWYQQSLDQGLQFLIQYYNGEERAKGNILERFSAQQFPDLHSELNLSSLELGDSALYFCASSVAPDLQETQYFGPGTRLLVL.

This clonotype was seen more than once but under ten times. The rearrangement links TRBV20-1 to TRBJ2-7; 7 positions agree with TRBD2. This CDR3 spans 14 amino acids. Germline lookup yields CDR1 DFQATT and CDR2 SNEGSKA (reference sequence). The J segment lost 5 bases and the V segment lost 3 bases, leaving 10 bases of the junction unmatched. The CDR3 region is CSASGRTAGHEQYF. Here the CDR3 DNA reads TGCAGTGCTAGCGGGAGGACGGCCGGCCACGAGCAGTACTTC.

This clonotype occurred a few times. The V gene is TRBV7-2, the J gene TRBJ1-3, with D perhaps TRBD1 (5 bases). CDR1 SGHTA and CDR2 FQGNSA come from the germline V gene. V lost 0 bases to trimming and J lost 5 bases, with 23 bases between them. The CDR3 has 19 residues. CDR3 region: CASSLARQGRSQGRNTIYF. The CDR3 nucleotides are TGTGCCAGCAGCTTAGCGCGCCAAGGTCGTTCGCAGGGTAGAAACACCATATATTTT.

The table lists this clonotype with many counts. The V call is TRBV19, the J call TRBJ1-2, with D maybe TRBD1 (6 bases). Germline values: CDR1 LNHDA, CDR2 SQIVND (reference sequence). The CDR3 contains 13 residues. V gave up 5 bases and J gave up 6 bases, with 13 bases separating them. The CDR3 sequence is CASSFRGLDGYTF. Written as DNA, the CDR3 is TGTGCCAGTAGTTTCAGGGGACTGGATGGCTACACCTTC.

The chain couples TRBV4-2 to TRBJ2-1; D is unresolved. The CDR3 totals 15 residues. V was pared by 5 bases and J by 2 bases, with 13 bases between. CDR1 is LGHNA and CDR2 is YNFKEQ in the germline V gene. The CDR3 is CASSSSPDPYNEQFF. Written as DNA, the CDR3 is TGTGCCAGCAGCTCTTCACCGGACCCCTACAATGAGCAGTTCTTC.

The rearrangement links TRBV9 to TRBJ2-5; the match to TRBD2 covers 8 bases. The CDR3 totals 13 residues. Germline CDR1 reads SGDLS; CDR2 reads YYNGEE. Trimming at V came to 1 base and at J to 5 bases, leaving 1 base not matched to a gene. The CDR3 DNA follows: TGTGCCAGCAGCGTAAGCGGGAGTGAGACCCAGTACTTC. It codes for CASSVSGSETQYF.